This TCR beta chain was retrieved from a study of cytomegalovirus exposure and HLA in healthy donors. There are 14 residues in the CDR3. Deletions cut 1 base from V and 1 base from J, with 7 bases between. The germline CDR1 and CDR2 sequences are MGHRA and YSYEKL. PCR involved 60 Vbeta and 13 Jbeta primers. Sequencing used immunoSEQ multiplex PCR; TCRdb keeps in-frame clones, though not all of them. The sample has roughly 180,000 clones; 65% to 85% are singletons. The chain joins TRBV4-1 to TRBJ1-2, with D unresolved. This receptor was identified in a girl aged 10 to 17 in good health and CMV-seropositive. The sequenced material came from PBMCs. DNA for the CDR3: TGCGCCAGCAGCCAAGGCGGGCTTAACTATGGCTACACCTTC. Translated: CASSQGGLNYGYTF.